A single sample is the source of the 8 T cell receptor beta chains below, sequenced in a study of blood T cell repertoires in COVID-19. This table comes from immunoSEQ multiplex PCR, and its TCRdb copy is limited to in-frame clones, with some not included. This sample has 100,000 or so clones, with about 89% found just once. The sample was peripheral blood. These receptors all come from a woman aged 45-65 years in a cohort sampled during active COVID-19.

The chain uses TRBV9 and TRBJ2-5; 7 nucleotides line up with TRBD1. Germline V CDR1 and CDR2: SGDLS, YYNGEE. The V and J ends lost 3 bases and 2 bases, in that order; junction bases with no gene match: 4. The CDR3 is 14 amino acids. CDR3 coding DNA: TGTGCCAGCAGCGGGGGGACAGTTCAAGAGACCCAGTACTTC. Protein product: CASSGGTVQETQYF.

The V gene is TRBV7-3, the J gene TRBJ2-6; D is perhaps TRBD2 (6 bases). In germline, CDR1 is SGHTA, CDR2 FQGTGA. V was shortened by 2 bases and J by 0 bases, with 14 bases between the two germline ends. The CDR3 is 18 residues long. CDR3 DNA: TGTGCCAGCAGCTTAGGATCAGGGAGGAGCTCTGGGGCCAACGTCCTGACTTTC. Protein: CASSLGSGRSSGANVLTF.

The count of this clone is one. The CDR3 region has the DNA TGTGCTGTGGGGGGGACACTCTATGGCTACACCTTC. Translated: CAVGGTLYGYTF. This chain uses TRBV7-9 with TRBJ1-2, with D maybe TRBD1 (6 bases). The germline gives CDR1 SEHNR, CDR2 FQNEAQ (reference sequence). CDR3 length: 12 amino acids.

The rearrangement uses TRBV6-5 and TRBJ1-4, with 7 bases aligning to TRBD1. The CDR3 has 13 amino acids. CDR1 and CDR2 (germline): MNHEY, SVGAGI. Trimming cost V 5 bases and J 5 bases; bases outside gene matches: 2. CDR3 coding DNA: TGTGCCAGCAGTCGACAGGGAAATGAAAAACTGTTTTTT. It specifies CASSRQGNEKLFF.

The chain is built from TRBV7-2 and TRBJ1-2; D is possibly TRBD1 (6 bases). V lost 5 bases and J lost 5, with 21 bases in between. Germline V gene lookup returns CDR1 SGHTA and CDR2 FQGNSA. CDR3 length: 16 residues. The CDR3 nucleotides are TGTGCCAGCAGCCTACCCAATCTCCCTGGACAGTATGGCTACACCTTC. This gives the protein CASSLPNLPGQYGYTF.

This clone was seen once. The CDR3 region has the DNA TGTGCCAGCAGCCGGACAGGGATGGGCTATGGCTACACCTTC. Protein sequence: CASSRTGMGYGYTF. The chain employs TRBV5-6 and TRBJ1-2, with TRBD1 matching over 8 bases. CDR1 SGHDT and CDR2 YYEEEE come from the germline V gene. The junction had 6 bases not matched to a gene; V was cut back by 4 bases and J by 4 bases. This CDR3 region has 14 residues.

This chain joins TRBV5-1 and TRBJ2-2, with 8 bases that match TRBD1. Germline V gives CDR1 SGHRS, CDR2 YFSETQ. The CDR3 totals 15 residues. J gave up 3 bases and V 3 bases, and 4 bases lay outside the gene matches. CDR3 coding DNA: TGCGCCAGCAGCTCGGGACAGGAGGACACCGGGGAGCTGTTTTTT. This sequence encodes CASSSGQEDTGELFF.

This clone was recorded once. The chain has TRBV6-5 and TRBJ1-3; no clear D. The CDR3 length is 12 residues. The V end was cut by 6 bases, the J end by 7 bases, with 10 bases between. The germline V gene has CDR1 MNHEY and CDR2 SVGAGI. The CDR3 here is CASRKDGNTIYF. Written as DNA, the CDR3 is TGTGCCAGCAGAAAAGACGGGAACACCATATATTTT.